This T cell receptor beta chain was identified in a study of T cell responses to AZD1222 COVID-19 vaccine. The J segment lost 5 bases and the V segment lost 4 bases, leaving 9 bases of the junction unmatched. The germline V gene has CDR1 LGHDT and CDR2 YNNKEL (reference sequence). The CDR3 runs to 15 residues. Assay: immunoSEQ multiplex PCR; the TCRdb copy retains only in-frame clones and omits some. The sample shows roughly 150,000 clones, just over 90% of them seen only once. This sequence joins TRBV3-1 (or the pseudogene TRBV3-2) and TRBJ2-3; 7 nucleotides line up with TRBD2. The sample in question was peripheral blood, obtained 28 days after the second AZD1222 dose. The sequence derives from an adult who received the AZD1222 COVID-19 vaccine. CDR3 amino acids: CASSPSGSWGDTQYF. DNA for the CDR3: TGTGCCAGCAGCCCTAGCGGCTCCTGGGGAGATACGCAGTATTTT.